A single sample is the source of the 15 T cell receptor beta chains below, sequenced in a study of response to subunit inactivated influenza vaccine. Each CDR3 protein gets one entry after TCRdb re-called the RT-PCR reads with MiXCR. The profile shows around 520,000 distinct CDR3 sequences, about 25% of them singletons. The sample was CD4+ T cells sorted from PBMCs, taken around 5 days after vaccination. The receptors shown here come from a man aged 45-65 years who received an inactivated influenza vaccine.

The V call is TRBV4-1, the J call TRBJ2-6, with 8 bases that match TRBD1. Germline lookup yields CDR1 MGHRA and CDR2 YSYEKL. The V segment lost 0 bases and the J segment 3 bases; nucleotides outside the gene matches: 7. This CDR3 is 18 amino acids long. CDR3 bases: TGCGCCAGCAGCCAAGATAGGGTCAGGGGGCTTGGGGCCAACGTCCTGACTTTC. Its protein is CASSQDRVRGLGANVLTF.

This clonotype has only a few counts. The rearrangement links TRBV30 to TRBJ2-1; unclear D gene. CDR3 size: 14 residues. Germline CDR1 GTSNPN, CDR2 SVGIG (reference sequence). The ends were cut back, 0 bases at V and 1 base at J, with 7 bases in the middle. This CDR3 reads CAWSVGGSYNEQFF. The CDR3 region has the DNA TGTGCCTGGAGTGTCGGCGGTTCCTACAATGAGCAGTTCTTC. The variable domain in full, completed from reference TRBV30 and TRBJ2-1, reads SQTIHQWPATLVQPVGSPLSLECTVEGTSNPNLYWYRQAAGRGLQLLFYSVGIGQISSEVPQNLSASRPQDRQFILSSKKLLLSDSGFYLCAWSVGGSYNEQFFGPGTRLTVL.

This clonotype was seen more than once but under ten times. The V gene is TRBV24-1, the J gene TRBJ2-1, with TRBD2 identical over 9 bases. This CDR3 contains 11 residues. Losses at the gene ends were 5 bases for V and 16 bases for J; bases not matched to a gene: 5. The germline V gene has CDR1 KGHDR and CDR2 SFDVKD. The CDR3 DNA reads TGTGCCACCAGTGGTTCTAGCGGGATTTTCTTC. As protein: CATSGSSGIFF.

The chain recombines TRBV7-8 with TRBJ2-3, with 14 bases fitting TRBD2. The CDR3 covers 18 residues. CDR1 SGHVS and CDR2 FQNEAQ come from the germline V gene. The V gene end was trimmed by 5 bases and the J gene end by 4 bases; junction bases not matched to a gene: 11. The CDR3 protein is CASSPRLAGGRGSDTQYF. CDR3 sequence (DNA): TGTGCCAGCAGCCCCCGACTAGCGGGGGGGCGTGGCTCAGATACGCAGTATTTT.

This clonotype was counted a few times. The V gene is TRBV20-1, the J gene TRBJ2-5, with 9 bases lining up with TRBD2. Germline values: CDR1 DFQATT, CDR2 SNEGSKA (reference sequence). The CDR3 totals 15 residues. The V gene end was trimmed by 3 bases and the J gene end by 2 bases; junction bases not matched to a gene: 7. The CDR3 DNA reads TGCAGTGCTAGCGGGCTAGCGGGAATACAAGAGACCCAGTACTTC. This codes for CSASGLAGIQETQYF.

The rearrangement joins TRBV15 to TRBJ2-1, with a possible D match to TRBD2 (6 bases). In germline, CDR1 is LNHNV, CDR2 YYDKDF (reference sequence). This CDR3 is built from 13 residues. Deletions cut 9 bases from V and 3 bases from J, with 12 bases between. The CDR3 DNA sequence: TGTGCCACAAGCGCTAGCGACTACAATGAGCAGTTCTTC. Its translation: CATSASDYNEQFF.

CDR3 protein: CSAAWTGGGTEAFF. The CDR3 DNA reads as TGCAGTGCTGCCTGGACAGGGGGAGGAACTGAAGCTTTCTTT. The J gene is TRBJ1-1, the V gene TRBV20-1, with TRBD1 matching 10 bases. From germline, CDR1 is DFQATT and CDR2 SNEGSKA (reference sequence). V lost 5 bases, J lost 5 bases, and 8 bases stayed unmatched. The length of the CDR3 is 14 residues.

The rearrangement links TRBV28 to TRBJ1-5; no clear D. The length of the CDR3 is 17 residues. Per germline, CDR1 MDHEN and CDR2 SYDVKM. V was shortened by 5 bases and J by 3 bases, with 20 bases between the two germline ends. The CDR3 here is CASSALGSRPSNQPQHF. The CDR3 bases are TGTGCCAGCAGTGCGCTGGGGTCCAGGCCCTCCAATCAGCCCCAGCATTTT.

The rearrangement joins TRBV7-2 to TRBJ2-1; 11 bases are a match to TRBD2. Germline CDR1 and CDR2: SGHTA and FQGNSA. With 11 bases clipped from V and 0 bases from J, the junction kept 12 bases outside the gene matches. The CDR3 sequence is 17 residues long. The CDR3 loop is CAAASGGFPSSYNEQFF. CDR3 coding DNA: TGTGCCGCCGCTAGCGGGGGGTTTCCCAGCTCCTACAATGAGCAGTTCTTC.

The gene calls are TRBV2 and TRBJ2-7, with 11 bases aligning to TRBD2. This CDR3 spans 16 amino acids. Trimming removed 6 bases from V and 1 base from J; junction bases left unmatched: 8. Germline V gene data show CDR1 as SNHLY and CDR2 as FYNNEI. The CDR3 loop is CASRASLAGGSYEQYF. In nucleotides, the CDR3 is TGTGCCAGCAGGGCATCTCTAGCGGGAGGATCCTACGAGCAGTACTTC.

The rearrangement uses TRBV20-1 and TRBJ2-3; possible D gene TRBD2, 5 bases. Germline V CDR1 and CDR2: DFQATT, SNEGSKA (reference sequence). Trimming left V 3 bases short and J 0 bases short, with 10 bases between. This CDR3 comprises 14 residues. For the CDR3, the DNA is TGCAGTGCTAGTCGCCGGGGTAGCACAGATACGCAGTATTTT. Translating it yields CSASRRGSTDTQYF.

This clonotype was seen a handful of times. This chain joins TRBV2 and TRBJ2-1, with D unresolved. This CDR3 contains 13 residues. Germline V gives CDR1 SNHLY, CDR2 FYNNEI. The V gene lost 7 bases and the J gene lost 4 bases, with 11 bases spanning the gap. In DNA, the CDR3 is TGTGCCAGCATGCAGGACCAATACAATGAGCAGTTCTTC. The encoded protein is CASMQDQYNEQFF.

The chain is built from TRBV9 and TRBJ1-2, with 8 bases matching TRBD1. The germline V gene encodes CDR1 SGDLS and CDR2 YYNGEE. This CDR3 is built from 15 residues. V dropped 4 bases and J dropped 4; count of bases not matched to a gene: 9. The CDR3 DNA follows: TGTGCCAGCAGCAAACGCCGGGACAGGAGCTATGGCTACACCTTC. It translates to CASSKRRDRSYGYTF.

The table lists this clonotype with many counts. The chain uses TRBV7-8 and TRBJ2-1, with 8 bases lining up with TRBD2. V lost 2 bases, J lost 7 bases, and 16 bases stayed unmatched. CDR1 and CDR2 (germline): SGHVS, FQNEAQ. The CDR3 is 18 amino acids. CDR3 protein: CASSLIRGAGAGKNEQFF. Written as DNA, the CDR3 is TGTGCCAGCAGCTTAATTCGGGGAGCGGGAGCGGGTAAAAATGAGCAGTTCTTC.

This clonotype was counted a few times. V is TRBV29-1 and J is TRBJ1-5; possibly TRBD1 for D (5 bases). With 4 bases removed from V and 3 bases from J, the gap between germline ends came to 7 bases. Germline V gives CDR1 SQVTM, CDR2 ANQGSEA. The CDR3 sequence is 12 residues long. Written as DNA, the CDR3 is TGCAGCGTTGGGGGGGACAATCAGCCCCAGCATTTT. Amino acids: CSVGGDNQPQHF. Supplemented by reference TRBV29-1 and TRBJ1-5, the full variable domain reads SAVISQKPSRDICQRGTSLTIQCQVDSQVTMMFWYRQQPGQSLTLIATANQGSEATYESGFVIDKFPISRPNLTFSTLTVSNMSPEDSSIYLCSVGGDNQPQHFGDGTRLSIL.